The present TCR beta chain was sequenced within a study of a mutant IDH1 vaccine in newly diagnosed glioma (dated by TCRdb to about 2021). For the study in its entirety: Patients were given eight vaccinations, in weeks 1, 3, 5, 7, 11, 15, 19 and 23, which matched visits V03 through V10. Of the roughly 34 treated patients, about 60% were male and 37.5% were female, and the mean age was 40.4 years. Prior to enrollment, standard therapy consisting of radiotherapy alone, temozolomide alone, or radiochemotherapy with temozolomide had been administered to patients, with the combination being received by most patients. In the chemotherapy-containing groups, vaccination started alongside temozolomide cycles, whereas in patients who had radiotherapy alone it started 4-6 weeks after radiotherapy. Peripheral blood samples were drawn at six visits, namely V03 (baseline), V05, V07, V10, V12 and V13. Longitudinal TCRB deep sequencing was performed for fewer than 30 treated patients wherever samples were available for exploratory analyses. Study-wide conclusions, independent of this receptor: Selection of PBMC samples for TCRB deep sequencing was based on availability. The authors noted that analyses of patient blood samples could not be reproduced because of sample limitations. No apparent relationship was observed between pseudoprogression and alterations in the top peripheral T cell clonotypes detected by TCRB sequencing. Across multiple MHC alleles, vaccine-induced immune responses were seen in roughly 93% of patients.

Per the publication, the time point label means: week 23, last vaccination. Every vaccine dose consisted of 300 ug of a 20-mer mutant IDH1 peptide in Montanide, administered subcutaneously together with topical imiquimod. The donors had newly diagnosed IDH1-mutant astrocytomas of WHO grade 3 or 4 that showed loss of nuclear ATRX. The samples were drawn from NOA16, a multicentre, single-arm, open-label phase I trial in Germany that tested a mutant IDH1 peptide vaccine in humans for the first time. Genomic DNA for TCRB sequencing was extracted from EDTA blood using the DNeasy Blood and Tissue Kit. CDR1 is given as WNHNN and CDR2 as SYGVQD, both from the germline V gene (reference sequence). Measured from the cysteine to the phenylalanine, the CDR3 is 14 residues long. The entry retains the CDR3 DNA only, 42 bases that are in frame from base 1. V is reduced by 6 bases and J by 3 bases, leaving a spacing of 11 bases between them.

With respect to this clone: No antigen is known for it. No base qualities exist here, and no much larger clone lies one base off it.

Libraries were constructed by the immunoSEQ multiplex PCR assay. Following the manufacturer's protocol, the hsTCRB Kit was used to amplify rearranged TCR beta chain sequences. TCRB libraries were sequenced on an Illumina MiSeq. Per the source publication's procedure: The kit vendor's proprietary platform handled demultiplexing, trimming and gene mapping. This immuneACCESS table, as held by TCRdb, lists in-frame sequences with V and J called but not all clones. Of the missing ones, under half trace to an unresolved V gene in checked studies; the others have no known cause. That table supplies the V and J calls and clone size; D and trimming were determined from the DNA. In this sample the table shows 65,000 or so clones, around 83% of which occur a single time. The ten largest clones take up 3.5% to 4.5% of the sample.

This receptor was identified in a man aged 25-45 years with glioma. The rearrangement combines TRBV10-1 with TRBJ1-4, with the D gene not clear enough to name. Sequenced here: PBMCs, sampled from a glioma patient whose treatment included an IDH1 peptide vaccine. Here the CDR3 is given as CASRRRAANEKLFF. Here is the DNA: TGCGCCAGCAGGAGGAGGGCGGCTAATGAAAAACTGTTTTTT.